This entry concerns a single TCR beta chain. Its matching antigen is unknown. This record belongs to a study of blood T cells in healthy people across ages. Study overall: Every two T cells gave about one barcoded beta molecule via template switching.

The trim removed 0 bases at V and 0 bases at J, leaving 8 bases unmatched. CDR3 length: 18 amino acids. Per the germline V gene, CDR1 is MNHEY and CDR2 is SVGEGT. The second PCR ran about 6 to 11 cycles with a sample-barcoded 5' primer and J-beta primers. TCRdb independently ran MiXCR on the 5' RACE reads; one entry per CDR3 protein. The sample holds roughly 1.4 million distinct CDR3 sequences; approximately 63% are singletons and the top ten take 6.5% to 8%. The study's findings and limits: Possibly, changes in expanded clonotypes were confounded because donor CMV status was unknown. PBMCs left unsorted prevented a conclusive naive versus antigen-experienced comparison.

Total RNA, at least 6 micrograms per sample, was extracted from PBMCs. The genes are TRBV6-2 or TRBV6-3 and TRBJ2-4; 7 nucleotides line up with TRBD1. What was sequenced was blood. This TCR came from a man aged 18 to 29 in good health. Here the CDR3 reads CASSYSATGQLAKNIQYF. The DNA for the CDR3 is TGTGCCAGCAGTTACTCGGCGACAGGGCAACTAGCCAAAAACATTCAGTACTTC.